Listed below are T cell receptor beta chains from one sample, sequenced in a study of memory CD4+ T cells and cytomegalovirus serostatus. Data came from immunoSEQ multiplex PCR; TCRdb stores just in-frame clones and leaves some out. Here the sample spans under 80,000 clones, 75% to 85% being singletons. The material sequenced was memory CD4+ T cells from blood. Every receptor here comes from an adult in good health and CMV-seropositive. CDR3s include the opening cysteine and the closing phenylalanine or tryptophan.

J	V	CDR3
TRBJ1-2	TRBV4-2	CASSQGLTGRYGYTF
TRBJ2-5	TRBV7-2	CASSSVISGLPGSWTQYF
TRBJ1-5	TRBV6-1	CASLVGGDQPQHF
TRBJ1-2	TRBV6-6	CASAITRGYTF
TRBJ1-3	TRBV5-1	CASSGRTGEGNTIYF
TRBJ1-4	TRBV7-7	CASSLALGEKLFF
TRBJ1-6	TRBV7-9	CASSLGQGSPLHF
TRBJ1-1	TRBV7-9	CASSLDALTAFF
TRBJ2-7	TRBV2	CASRSEGRREQYF
TRBJ2-1	TRBV5-1	CASSLTGAGGHEQFF
TRBJ1-4	TRBV15	CATSRDKAAENEKLFF
TRBJ1-3	TRBV6-1	CASSDRVWASGNTIYF
TRBJ2-7	TRBV5-6	CASSPTGGSYEQYF
TRBJ2-2	TRBV30	CAWSRRRANTGELFF